This T cell receptor beta chain derives from a study of CD4 T cells in relation to SARS-CoV-2 and coronaviruses. Per germline, CDR1 LNHDA and CDR2 SQIVND (reference sequence). Germline trimming cut 8 bases from V and 2 bases from J; bases unmatched to any gene: 5. CDR3 length: 13 residues. A remark on this clone: No antigen is known for it.

Only in-frame clones appear in the TCRdb table, and some are missing; sequencing was by immunoSEQ multiplex PCR. The table records 35,000 or so clones, over 70% of them present only once. J is TRBJ1-1 and V is TRBV19, with 7 bases fitting TRBD1. The receptor was isolated from an adult with COVID-19. The material sequenced was memory CD4+ T cells from PBMCs, cultured in vitro. The CDR3 reads CASRKGANTEAFF. The DNA of the CDR3 is TGTGCCAGTCGAAAGGGGGCCAACACTGAAGCTTTCTTT.